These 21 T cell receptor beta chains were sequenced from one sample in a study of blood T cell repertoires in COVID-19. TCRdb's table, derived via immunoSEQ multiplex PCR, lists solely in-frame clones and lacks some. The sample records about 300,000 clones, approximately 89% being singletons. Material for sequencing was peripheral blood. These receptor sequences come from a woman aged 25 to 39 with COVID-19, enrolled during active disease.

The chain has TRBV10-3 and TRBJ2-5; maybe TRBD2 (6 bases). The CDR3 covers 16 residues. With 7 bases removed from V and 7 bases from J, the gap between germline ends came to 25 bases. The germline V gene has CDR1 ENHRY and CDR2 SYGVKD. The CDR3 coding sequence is TGTGCCATCATGGACGAGGGAGGCGGGACGGGGATGACCCAGTACTTC. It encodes CAIMDEGGGTGMTQYF.

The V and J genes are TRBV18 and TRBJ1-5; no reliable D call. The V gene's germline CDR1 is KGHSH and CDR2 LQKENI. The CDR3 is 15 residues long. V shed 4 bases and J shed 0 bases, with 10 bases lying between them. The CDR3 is CASSRGPYSNQPQHF. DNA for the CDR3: TGTGCCAGCTCACGAGGCCCGTATAGCAATCAGCCCCAGCATTTT.

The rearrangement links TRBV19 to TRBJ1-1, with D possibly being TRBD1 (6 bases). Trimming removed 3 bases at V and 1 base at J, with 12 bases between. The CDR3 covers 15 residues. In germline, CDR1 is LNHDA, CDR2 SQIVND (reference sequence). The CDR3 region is CASSIFGRGNTEAFF. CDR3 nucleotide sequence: TGTGCCAGTAGTATTTTTGGCAGGGGGAACACTGAAGCTTTCTTT.

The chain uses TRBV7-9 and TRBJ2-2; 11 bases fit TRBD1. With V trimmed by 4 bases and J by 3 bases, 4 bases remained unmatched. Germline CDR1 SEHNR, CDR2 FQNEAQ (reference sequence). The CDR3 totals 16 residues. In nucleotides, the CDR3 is TGTGCCAGCAGCTGGGGACAGGGGGTAGACACCGGGGAGCTGTTTTTT. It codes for CASSWGQGVDTGELFF.

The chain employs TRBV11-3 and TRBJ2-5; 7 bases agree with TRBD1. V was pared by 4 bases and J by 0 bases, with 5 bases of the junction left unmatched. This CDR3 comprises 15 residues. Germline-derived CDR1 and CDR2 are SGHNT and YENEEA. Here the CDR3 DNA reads TGTGCCAGCAGCTCAGAACAGGGGTACCAAGAGACCCAGTACTTC. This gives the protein CASSSEQGYQETQYF.

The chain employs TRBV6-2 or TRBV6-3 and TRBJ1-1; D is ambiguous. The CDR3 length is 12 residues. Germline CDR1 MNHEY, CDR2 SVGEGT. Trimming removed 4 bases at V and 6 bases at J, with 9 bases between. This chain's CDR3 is CASSLFGSEAFF. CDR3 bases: TGTGCCAGCAGTTTGTTTGGCTCTGAAGCTTTCTTT.

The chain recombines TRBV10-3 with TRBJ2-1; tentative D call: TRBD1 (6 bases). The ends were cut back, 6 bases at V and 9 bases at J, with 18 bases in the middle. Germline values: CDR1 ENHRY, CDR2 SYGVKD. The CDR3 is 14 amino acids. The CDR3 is CAIRTGHTFTEQFF. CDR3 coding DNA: TGTGCCATCAGGACGGGACACACATTTACTGAGCAGTTCTTC.

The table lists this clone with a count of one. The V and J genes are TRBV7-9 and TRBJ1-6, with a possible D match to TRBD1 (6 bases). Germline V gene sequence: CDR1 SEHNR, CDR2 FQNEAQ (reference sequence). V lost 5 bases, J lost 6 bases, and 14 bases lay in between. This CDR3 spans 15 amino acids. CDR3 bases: TGTGCCAGCAGCCAACAGACAGGAGGTAATTCACCCCTCCACTTT. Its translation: CASSQQTGGNSPLHF.

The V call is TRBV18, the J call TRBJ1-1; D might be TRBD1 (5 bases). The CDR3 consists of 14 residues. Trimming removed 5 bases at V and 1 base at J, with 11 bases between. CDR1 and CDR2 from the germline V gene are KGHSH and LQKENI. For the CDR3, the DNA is TGTGCCAGCTCAACCCCTACAGGGAACACTGAAGCTTTCTTT. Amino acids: CASSTPTGNTEAFF.

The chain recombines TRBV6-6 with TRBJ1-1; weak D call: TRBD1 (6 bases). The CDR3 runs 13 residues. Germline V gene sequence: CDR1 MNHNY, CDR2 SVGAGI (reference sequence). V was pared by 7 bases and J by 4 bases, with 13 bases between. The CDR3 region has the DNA TGTGCCAGCATAGGGGGTGGCGGCACTGAAGCTTTCTTT. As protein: CASIGGGGTEAFF.

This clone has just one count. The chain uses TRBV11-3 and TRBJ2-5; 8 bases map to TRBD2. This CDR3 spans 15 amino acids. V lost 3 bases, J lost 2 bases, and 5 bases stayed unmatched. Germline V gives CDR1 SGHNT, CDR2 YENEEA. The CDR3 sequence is CASSLRGERQETQYF. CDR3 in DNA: TGTGCCAGCAGCTTGCGGGGGGAGAGACAAGAGACCCAGTACTTC.

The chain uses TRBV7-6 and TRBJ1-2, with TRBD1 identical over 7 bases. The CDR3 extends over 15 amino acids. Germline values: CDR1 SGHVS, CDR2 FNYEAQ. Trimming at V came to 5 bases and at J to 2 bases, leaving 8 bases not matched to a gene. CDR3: CASSDGQDINYGYTF. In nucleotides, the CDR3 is TGTGCCAGCAGCGACGGACAGGACATCAACTATGGCTACACCTTC.

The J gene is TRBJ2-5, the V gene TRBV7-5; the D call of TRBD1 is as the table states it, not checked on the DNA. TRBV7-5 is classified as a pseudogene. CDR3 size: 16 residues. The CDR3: CVRSSPGQGQQETQYF. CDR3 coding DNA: TGTGTCAGAAGCTCCCCTGGACAGGGCCAACAAGAGACCCAGTACTTC.

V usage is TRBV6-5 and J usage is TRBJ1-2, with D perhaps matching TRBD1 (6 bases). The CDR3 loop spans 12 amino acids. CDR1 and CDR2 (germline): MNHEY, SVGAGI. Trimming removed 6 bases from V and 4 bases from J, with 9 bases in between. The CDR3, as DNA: TGTGCCAGCAGCGCAGGGGTCTATGGCTACACCTTC. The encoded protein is CASSAGVYGYTF.

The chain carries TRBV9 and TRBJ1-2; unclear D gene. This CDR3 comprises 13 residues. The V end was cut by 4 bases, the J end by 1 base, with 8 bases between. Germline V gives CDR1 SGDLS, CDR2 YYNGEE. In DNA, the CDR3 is TGTGCCAGCAGCTCAGTTAATAACTATGGCTACACCTTC. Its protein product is CASSSVNNYGYTF.

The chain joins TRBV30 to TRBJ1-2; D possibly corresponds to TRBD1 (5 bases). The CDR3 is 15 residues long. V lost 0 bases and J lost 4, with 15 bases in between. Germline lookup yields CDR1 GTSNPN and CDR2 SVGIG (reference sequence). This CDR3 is CAWSVGGTIIYGYTF. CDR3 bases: TGTGCCTGGAGTGTTGGCGGGACGATTATCTATGGCTACACCTTC. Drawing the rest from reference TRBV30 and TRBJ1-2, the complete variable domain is SQTIHQWPATLVQPVGSPLSLECTVEGTSNPNLYWYRQAAGRGLQLLFYSVGIGQISSEVPQNLSASRPQDRQFILSSKKLLLSDSGFYLCAWSVGGTIIYGYTFGSGTRLTVV.

In DNA form, the CDR3 reads TGTGCCAGCAGCCGAGACAGGGCCACTGAAGCTTTCTTT. Translation: CASSRDRATEAFF. The chain uses TRBV9 and TRBJ1-1, with 7 bases matching TRBD1. V trimming: 4 bases; J trimming: 4 bases; junction bases outside the gene matches: 4. Germline lookup yields CDR1 SGDLS and CDR2 YYNGEE. There are 13 residues in the CDR3.

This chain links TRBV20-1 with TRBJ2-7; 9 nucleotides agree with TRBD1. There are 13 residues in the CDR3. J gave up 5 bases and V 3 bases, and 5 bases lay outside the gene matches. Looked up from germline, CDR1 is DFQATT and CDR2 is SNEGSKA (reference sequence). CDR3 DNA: TGCAGTGCTAGTGGGGACAGGGCGGACGAGCAGTACGTC. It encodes CSASGDRADEQYV.

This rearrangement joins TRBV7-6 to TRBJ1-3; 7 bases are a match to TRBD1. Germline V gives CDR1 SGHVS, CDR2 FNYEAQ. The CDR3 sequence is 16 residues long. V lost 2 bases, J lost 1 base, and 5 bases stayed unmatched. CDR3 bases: TGTGCCAGCAGCTTATTTCCCAGGGGGTCTGGAAACACCATATATTTT. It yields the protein CASSLFPRGSGNTIYF.

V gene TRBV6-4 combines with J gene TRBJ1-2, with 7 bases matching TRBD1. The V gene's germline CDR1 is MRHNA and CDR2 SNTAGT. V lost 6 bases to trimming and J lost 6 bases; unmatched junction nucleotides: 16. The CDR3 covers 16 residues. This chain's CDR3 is CASSRPLPTGRNGYTF. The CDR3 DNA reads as TGTGCCAGCAGCCGCCCCTTGCCGACAGGGAGGAATGGCTACACCTTC.

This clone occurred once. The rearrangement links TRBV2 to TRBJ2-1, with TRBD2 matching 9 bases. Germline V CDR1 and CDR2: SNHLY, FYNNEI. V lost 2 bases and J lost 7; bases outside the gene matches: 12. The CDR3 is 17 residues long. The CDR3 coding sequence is TGTGCCAGCAGTGAACCCCCGGGAGCGGGGGGATTTAATGAGCAGTTCTTC. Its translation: CASSEPPGAGGFNEQFF.